The 11 T cell receptor beta chains below all came from one sample that was sequenced in a study of blood T cells in healthy people across ages. With a J-beta primer mix and a sample-barcoded 5' primer, a second PCR ran about 6 to 11 cycles. TCRdb ran MiXCR on the 5' RACE reads and lists one entry per CDR3 protein. The table lists 1.5 million to 2 million distinct CDR3 sequences, about 30% of them singletons, with 7.7% in the top ten. Material for sequencing was blood. The source of these receptors is a woman in her twenties or thirties in good health.

The CDR3 here is CSVAASGGLSSYNEQFF. CDR3 coding DNA: TGCAGCGTTGCGGCTAGCGGGGGACTGAGCTCCTACAATGAGCAGTTCTTC. The chain uses TRBV29-1 and TRBJ2-1, with 10 nucleotides matching TRBD2. The CDR3 covers 17 residues. V was clipped by 4 bases and J by 0 bases; unmatched bases: 9. The germline V gene encodes CDR1 SQVTM and CDR2 ANQGSEA.

This clonotype was observed at least ten times. The chain is built from TRBV6-6 and TRBJ2-7; D call uncertain. Germline V gene lookup returns CDR1 MNHNY and CDR2 SVGAGI (reference sequence). This CDR3 spans 12 amino acids. V was clipped by 6 bases and J by 2 bases, with 8 bases between them. CDR3 sequence: CASSPTAYEQYF. CDR3 DNA sequence: TGTGCCAGCAGCCCCACAGCCTACGAGCAGTACTTC.

The chain is built from TRBV28 and TRBJ1-2; D gene ambiguous. The CDR3 covers 12 residues. V was cut by 10 bases and J by 6 bases, with 15 bases left in between. The germline V gene encodes CDR1 MDHEN and CDR2 SYDVKM. The CDR3 nucleotides are TGTGCCAAGTCCATGGGTAAGGATGGCTACACCTTC. It codes for CAKSMGKDGYTF.

This clonotype appeared a few times. The chain carries TRBV24-1 and TRBJ2-1, with D possibly TRBD1 on 6 matching bases. This CDR3 region has 14 residues. Germline assignment: CDR1 KGHDR and CDR2 SFDVKD. Trimming stripped 7 bases from V and 10 bases from J, with 19 bases between. The CDR3 DNA is TGTGCCACCAGGGATCCCCGACAGGCGTCAGAGCAGTTCTTC. As protein: CATRDPRQASEQFF.

This clonotype was counted between two and nine times. The chain has TRBV6-5 and TRBJ1-2; TRBD1 matches 8 bases. This CDR3 is built from 13 residues. CDR1 is MNHEY and CDR2 is SVGAGI in the germline V gene. V shed 5 bases and J 5 bases; nucleotides not matched to a gene: 4. This chain's CDR3 is CASSDRGLYGYTF. CDR3 nucleotide sequence: TGTGCCAGCAGTGACAGGGGCCTTTATGGCTACACCTTC.

This rearrangement joins TRBV6-6 to TRBJ2-3, with TRBD2 matching 11 bases. V gave up 6 bases and J gave up 5 bases; unmatched junction bases: 13. Germline V gives CDR1 MNHNY, CDR2 SVGAGI (reference sequence). The CDR3 is made up of 17 amino acids. CDR3 bases: TGTGCCAGCAGCCCTTGGGTAGCGGGGGGGCGAAGAGATACGCAGTATTTT. Protein sequence: CASSPWVAGGRRDTQYF.

Concerning this clonotype itself: This sequence may be a read error, since a much larger clone differs from it by one base. J is TRBJ2-1 and V is TRBV2, with TRBD2 matching 11 bases. CDR3 length: 16 amino acids. Germline loops: CDR1 SNHLY, CDR2 FYNNEI. V shed 6 bases, J shed 0 bases, and the junction held 4 bases outside the gene matches. The CDR3 DNA reads TGTGCCAGCAGAGCTAGCGGGGGGAGCTCCTACAATGAGCAGTTCTTC. It encodes CASRASGGSSYNEQFF.

The rearrangement uses TRBV6-5 and TRBJ2-3; D gene ambiguous. CDR1 MNHEY and CDR2 SVGAGI come from the germline V gene. The V and J ends lost 4 bases and 6 bases respectively, with 11 bases between them. The CDR3 sequence is 13 residues long. CDR3 DNA sequence: TGTGCCAGCAGTTTTTCAGAACGGGATACGCAGTATTTT. Translating gives CASSFSERDTQYF.

The chain has TRBV5-6 and TRBJ1-1; D might be TRBD1 (5 bases). Trimming pared 4 bases from V and 0 bases from J, leaving 19 bases between. In germline, CDR1 is SGHDT, CDR2 YYEEEE. The CDR3 covers 17 residues. CDR3 in DNA: TGTGCCAGCAGCCCCGGGGCCGAAAGAAGACTGAACACTGAAGCTTTCTTT. Its protein is CASSPGAERRLNTEAFF.

This clonotype was counted a few times. This chain joins TRBV11-2 and TRBJ1-2; 10 nucleotides line up with TRBD1. Losses at the gene ends were 2 bases for V and 2 bases for J; bases not matched to a gene: 5. CDR3 length: 16 amino acids. Germline V gene sequence: CDR1 SGHAT, CDR2 FQNNGV. The CDR3 sequence: CASSLLMGQGNYGYTF. The DNA for the CDR3 is TGTGCCAGCAGCTTATTGATGGGACAGGGGAACTATGGCTACACCTTC.

The count of this clonotype is one. This may stem from a read error, because a much larger clone lies one nucleotide away. V is TRBV6-2 or TRBV6-3 and J is TRBJ1-2; D gene uncertain. CDR1 and CDR2 from the germline V gene are MNHEY and SVGEGT. The CDR3 runs 14 residues. Trimming took 4 bases from V and 4 from J, leaving 13 bases between them. CDR3 region: CASSSTGLRYGYTF. The CDR3 nucleotides are TGTGCCAGCAGTTCTACCGGACTCCGCTATGGCTACACCTTC.